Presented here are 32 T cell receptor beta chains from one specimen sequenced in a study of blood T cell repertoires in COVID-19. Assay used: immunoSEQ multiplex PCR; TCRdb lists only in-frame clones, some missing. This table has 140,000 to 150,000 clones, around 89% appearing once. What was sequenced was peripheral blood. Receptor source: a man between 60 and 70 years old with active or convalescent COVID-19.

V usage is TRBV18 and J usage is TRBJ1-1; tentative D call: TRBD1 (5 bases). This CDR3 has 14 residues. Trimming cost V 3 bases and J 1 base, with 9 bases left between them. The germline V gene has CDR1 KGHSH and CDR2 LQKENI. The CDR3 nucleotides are TGTGCCAGCTCACCGTACGACAGGAACACTGAAGCTTTCTTT. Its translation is CASSPYDRNTEAFF.

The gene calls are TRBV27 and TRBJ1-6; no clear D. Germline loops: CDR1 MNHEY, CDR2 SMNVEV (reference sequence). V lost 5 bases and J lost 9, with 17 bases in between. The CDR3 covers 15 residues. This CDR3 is CASSPTAGLSSPLHF. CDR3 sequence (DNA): TGTGCCAGCAGTCCCACGGCGGGTCTGAGTTCACCCCTCCACTTT.

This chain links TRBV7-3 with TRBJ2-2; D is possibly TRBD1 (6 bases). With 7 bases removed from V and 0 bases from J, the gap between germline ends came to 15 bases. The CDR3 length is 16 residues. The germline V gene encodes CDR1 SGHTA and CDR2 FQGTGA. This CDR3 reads CASTLTGITNTGELFF. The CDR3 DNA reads TGTGCCAGCACCCTCACAGGGATTACGAACACCGGGGAGCTGTTTTTT.

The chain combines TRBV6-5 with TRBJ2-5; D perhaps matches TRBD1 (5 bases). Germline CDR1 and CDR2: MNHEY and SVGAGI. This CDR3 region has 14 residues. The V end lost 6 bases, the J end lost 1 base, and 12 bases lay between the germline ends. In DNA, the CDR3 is TGTGCCAGCAGACTGGGGCGGTTCCAAGAGACCCAGTACTTC. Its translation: CASRLGRFQETQYF.

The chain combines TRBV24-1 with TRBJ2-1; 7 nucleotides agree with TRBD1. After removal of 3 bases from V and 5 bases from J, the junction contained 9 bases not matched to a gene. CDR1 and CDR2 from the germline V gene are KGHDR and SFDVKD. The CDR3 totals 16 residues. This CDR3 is CATSDDRQGPNNEQFF. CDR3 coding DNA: TGTGCCACCAGTGATGATCGACAGGGTCCCAACAATGAGCAGTTCTTC.

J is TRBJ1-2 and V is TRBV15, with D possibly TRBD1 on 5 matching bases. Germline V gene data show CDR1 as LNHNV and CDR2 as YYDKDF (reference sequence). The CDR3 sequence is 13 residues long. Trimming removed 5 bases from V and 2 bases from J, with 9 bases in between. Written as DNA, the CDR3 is TGTGCCACCAGCCCGGACATAAACTATGGCTACACCTTC. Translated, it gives CATSPDINYGYTF.

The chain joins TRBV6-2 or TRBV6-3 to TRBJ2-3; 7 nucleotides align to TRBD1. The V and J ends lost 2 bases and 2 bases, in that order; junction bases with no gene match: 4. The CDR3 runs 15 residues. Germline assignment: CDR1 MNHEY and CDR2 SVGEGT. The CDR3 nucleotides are TGTGCCAGCAGTTACCTCGACAGGGTCACAGATACGCAGTATTTT. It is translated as CASSYLDRVTDTQYF.

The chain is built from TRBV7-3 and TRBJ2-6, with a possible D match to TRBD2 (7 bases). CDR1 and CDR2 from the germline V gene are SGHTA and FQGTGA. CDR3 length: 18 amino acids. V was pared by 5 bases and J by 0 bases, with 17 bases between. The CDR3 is CASSLWGGGVSGANVLTF. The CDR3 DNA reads TGTGCCAGCAGCCTTTGGGGCGGGGGCGTCTCTGGGGCCAACGTCCTGACTTTC.

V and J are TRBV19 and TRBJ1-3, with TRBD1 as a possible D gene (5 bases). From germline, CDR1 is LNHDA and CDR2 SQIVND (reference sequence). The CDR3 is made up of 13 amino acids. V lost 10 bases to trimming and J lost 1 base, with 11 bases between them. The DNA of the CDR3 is TGTGCCACCCAAGGGGATTCTGGAAACACCATATATTTT. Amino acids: CATQGDSGNTIYF. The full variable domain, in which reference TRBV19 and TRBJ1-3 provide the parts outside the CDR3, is DGGITQSPKYLFRKEGQNVTLSCEQNLNHDAMYWYRQDPGQGLRLIYYSQIVNDFQKGDIAEGYSVSREKKESFPLTVTSAQKNPTAFYLCATQGDSGNTIYFGEGSWLTVV.

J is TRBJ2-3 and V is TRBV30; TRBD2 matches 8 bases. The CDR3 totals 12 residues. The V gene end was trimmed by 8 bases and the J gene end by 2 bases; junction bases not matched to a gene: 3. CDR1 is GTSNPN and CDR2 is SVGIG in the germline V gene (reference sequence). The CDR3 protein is CAGGRSTDTQYF. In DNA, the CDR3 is TGTGCCGGCGGGAGGTCCACAGATACGCAGTATTTT.

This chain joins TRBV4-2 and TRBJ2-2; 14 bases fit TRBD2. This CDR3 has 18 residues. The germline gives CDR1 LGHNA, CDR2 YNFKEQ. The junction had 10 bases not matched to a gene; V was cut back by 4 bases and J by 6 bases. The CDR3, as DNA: TGTGCCAGCAGCCCCTTGACTAGCGGGGGGGCCGAGTCCGGGGAGCTGTTTTTT. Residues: CASSPLTSGGAESGELFF.

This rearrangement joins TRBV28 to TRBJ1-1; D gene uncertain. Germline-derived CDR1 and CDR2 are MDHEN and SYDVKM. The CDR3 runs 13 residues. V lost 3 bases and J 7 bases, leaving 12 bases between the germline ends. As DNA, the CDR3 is TGTGCCAGCAGTTTCATGGGGAGATATGAAGCTTTCTTT. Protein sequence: CASSFMGRYEAFF.

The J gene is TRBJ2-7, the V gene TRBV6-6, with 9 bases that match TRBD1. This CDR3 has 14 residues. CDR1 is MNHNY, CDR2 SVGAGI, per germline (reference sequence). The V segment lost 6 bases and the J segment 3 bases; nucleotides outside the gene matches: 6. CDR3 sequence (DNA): TGTGCCAGCAGCCTAGGGGGACAGGGCTACGAGCAGTACTTC. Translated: CASSLGGQGYEQYF.

The CDR3 is CASSQVAGGEQYF. Here the CDR3 DNA reads TGTGCCAGCAGCCAAGTGGCAGGAGGTGAGCAGTACTTC. This chain connects TRBV3-1 (or the pseudogene TRBV3-2) to TRBJ2-7; maybe TRBD2 (5 bases). Trimming removed 1 base at V and 7 bases at J, with 11 bases between. Germline-derived CDR1 and CDR2 are LGHDT and YNNKEL (reference sequence). CDR3 size: 13 residues.

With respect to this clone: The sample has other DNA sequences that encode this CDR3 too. The DNA of the CDR3 is TGTGCCAGCAGTTCGACAGGGTCGGGGGCCAACGTCCTGACTTTC. Encoded protein: CASSSTGSGANVLTF. The chain uses TRBV28 and TRBJ2-6; 7 nucleotides align to TRBD1. Germline lookup yields CDR1 MDHEN and CDR2 SYDVKM. The V segment lost 4 bases and the J segment 4 bases; nucleotides outside the gene matches: 4. This CDR3 has 15 residues. The full variable domain, completed using reference TRBV28 and TRBJ2-6, is DVKVTQSSRYLVKRTGEKVFLECVQDMDHENMFWYRQDPGLGLRLIYFSYDVKMKEKGDIPEGYSVSREKKERFSLILESASTNQTSMYLCASSSTGSGANVLTFGAGSRLTVL.

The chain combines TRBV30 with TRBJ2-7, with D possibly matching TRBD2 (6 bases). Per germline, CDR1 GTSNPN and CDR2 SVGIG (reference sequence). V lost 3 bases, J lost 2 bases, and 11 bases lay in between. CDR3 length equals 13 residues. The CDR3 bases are TGTGCCTGGAGCGGGAGTTCTCCCTACGAGCAGTACTTC. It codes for CAWSGSSPYEQYF.

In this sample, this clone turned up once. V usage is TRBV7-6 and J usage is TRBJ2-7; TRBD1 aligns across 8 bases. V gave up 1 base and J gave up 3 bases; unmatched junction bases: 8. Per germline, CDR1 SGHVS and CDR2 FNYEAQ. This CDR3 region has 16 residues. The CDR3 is CASSLGGGTGIYEQYF. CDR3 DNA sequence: TGTGCCAGCAGCTTAGGGGGCGGGACAGGCATCTACGAGCAGTACTTC.

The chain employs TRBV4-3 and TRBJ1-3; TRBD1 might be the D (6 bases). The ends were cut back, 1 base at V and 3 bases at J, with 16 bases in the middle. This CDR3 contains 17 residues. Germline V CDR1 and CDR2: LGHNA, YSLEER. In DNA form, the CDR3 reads TGCGCCAGCAGCCAAGTTAGCACAGGGAGTAGTGGAAACACCATATATTTT. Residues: CASSQVSTGSSGNTIYF.

CDR3: CASSLNGGQFF. The CDR3 coding sequence is TGCGCCAGCAGCTTGAACGGCGGGCAGTTCTTC. This chain joins TRBV5-1 and TRBJ2-1; D gene unclear. This CDR3 is built from 11 residues. The germline V and J ends were trimmed by 1 base and 12 bases, with 8 bases remaining between them. CDR1 is SGHRS, CDR2 YFSETQ, per germline.

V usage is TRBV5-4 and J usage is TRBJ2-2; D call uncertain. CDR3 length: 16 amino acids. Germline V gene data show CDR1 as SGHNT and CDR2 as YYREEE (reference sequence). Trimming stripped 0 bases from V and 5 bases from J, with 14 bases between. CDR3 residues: CASSLDFGEKTGELFF. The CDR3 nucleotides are TGTGCCAGCAGCTTGGACTTCGGTGAAAAGACCGGGGAGCTGTTTTTT.

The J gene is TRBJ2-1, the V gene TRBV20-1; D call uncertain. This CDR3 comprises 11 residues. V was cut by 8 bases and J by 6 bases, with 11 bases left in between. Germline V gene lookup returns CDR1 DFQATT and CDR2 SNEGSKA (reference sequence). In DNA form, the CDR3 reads TGCAGTCCAAACCAACTCAATGAGCAGTTCTTC. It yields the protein CSPNQLNEQFF.

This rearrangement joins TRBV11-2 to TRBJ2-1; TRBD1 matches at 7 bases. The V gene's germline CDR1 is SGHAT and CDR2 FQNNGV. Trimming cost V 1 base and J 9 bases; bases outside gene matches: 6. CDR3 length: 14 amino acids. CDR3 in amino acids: CASSLGTGFTEQFF. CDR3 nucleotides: TGTGCCAGCAGCTTAGGGACAGGCTTCACTGAGCAGTTCTTC.

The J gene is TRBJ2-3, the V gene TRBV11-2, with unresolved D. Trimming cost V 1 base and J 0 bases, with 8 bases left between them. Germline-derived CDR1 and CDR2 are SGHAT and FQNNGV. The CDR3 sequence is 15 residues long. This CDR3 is CASSLGASSTDTQYF. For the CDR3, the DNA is TGTGCCAGCAGCTTAGGAGCCTCTAGCACAGATACGCAGTATTTT.

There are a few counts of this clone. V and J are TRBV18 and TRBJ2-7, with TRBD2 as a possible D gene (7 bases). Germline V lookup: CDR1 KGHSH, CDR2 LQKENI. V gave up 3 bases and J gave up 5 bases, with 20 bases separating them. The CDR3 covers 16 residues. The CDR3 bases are TGTGCCAGCTCACCCGGGGGCGGGGGCAAGGTCCACGAGCAGTACTTC. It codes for CASSPGGGGKVHEQYF.

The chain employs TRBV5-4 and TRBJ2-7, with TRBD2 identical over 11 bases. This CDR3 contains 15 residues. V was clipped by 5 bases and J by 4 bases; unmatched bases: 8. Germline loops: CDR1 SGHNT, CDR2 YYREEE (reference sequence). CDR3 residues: CASSSGTSGDYEQYF. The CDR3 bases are TGTGCCAGCAGTTCCGGGACTAGCGGAGATTACGAGCAGTACTTC.

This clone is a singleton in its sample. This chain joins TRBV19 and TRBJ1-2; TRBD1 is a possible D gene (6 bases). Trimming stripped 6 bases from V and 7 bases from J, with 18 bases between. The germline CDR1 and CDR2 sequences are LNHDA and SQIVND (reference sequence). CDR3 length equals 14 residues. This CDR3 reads CASRTDSINSGYTF. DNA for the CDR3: TGTGCCAGTAGGACGGACAGTATCAATAGTGGCTACACCTTC.

The CDR3 region has the DNA TGTGCCAGCAGCTTAGATGGGGCAGGGACACCTGATACGCAGTATTTT. Translating it yields CASSLDGAGTPDTQYF. V and J are TRBV7-2 and TRBJ2-3; a possible D gene is TRBD1 (6 bases). V lost 1 base and J 6 bases, leaving 17 bases between the germline ends. From germline, CDR1 is SGHTA and CDR2 FQGNSA. The CDR3 length is 16 residues.

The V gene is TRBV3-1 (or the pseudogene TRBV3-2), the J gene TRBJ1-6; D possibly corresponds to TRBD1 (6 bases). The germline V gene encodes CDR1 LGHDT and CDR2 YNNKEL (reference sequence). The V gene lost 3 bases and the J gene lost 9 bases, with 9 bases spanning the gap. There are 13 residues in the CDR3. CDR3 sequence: CASSHLDSSPLHF. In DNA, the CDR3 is TGTGCCAGCAGCCACCTGGACAGTTCACCCCTCCACTTT.

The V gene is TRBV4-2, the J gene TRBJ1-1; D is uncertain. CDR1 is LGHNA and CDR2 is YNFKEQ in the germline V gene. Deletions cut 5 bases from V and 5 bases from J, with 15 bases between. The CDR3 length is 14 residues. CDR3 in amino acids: CASSLLGIDTEAFF. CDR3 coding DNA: TGTGCCAGCAGCTTACTAGGGATTGATACTGAAGCTTTCTTT.

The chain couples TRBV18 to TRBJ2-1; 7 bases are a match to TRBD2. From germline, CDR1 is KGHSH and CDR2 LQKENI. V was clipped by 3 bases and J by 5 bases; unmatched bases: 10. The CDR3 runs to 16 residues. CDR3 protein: CASSPRRLAVDNEQFF. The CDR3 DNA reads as TGTGCCAGCTCACCCAGACGTCTAGCGGTCGACAATGAGCAGTTCTTC.

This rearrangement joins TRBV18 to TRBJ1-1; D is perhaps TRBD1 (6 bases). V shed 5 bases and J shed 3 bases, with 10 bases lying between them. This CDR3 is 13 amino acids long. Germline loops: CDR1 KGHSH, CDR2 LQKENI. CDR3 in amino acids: CASSSRTDTEAFF. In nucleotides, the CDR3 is TGTGCCAGCTCATCAAGGACAGACACTGAAGCTTTCTTT.

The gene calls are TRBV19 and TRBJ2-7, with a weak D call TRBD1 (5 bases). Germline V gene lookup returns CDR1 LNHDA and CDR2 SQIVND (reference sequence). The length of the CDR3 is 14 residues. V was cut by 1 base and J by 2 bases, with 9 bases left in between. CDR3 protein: CASSIGKDTYEQYF. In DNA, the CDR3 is TGTGCCAGTAGTATAGGTAAGGACACCTACGAGCAGTACTTC.